This T cell receptor beta chain was profiled in a study of OX40 agonist ivuxolimab in advanced cancers. Study as a whole: Among those treated, three patients had partial responses, one with hepatocellular carcinoma and two with cutaneous melanoma.

Researchers took blood at baseline, on cycle 4 day 1, and on cycle 7 day 1. The CDR3 is 17 amino acids. Trimming took 1 base from V and 2 from J; bases not matched to a gene: 9. The V gene's germline CDR1 is SGHRS and CDR2 YFSETQ. Profiled with immunoSEQ multiplex PCR; TCRdb holds only in-frame clones, not every one. Here the sample spans just over 60,000 clones, more than 85% being singletons. The clonotype comes from an adult with an advanced solid tumor such as melanoma, head and neck, liver or kidney cancer. The source material was CD4+ or CD8+ T cells sorted from blood, sampled in a trial of the OX40 agonist ivuxolimab. V and J are TRBV5-1 and TRBJ2-3; 8 nucleotides align to TRBD1. CDR3 residues: CASSLIRTGMDTDTQYF. CDR3 nucleotides: TGCGCCAGCAGCTTGATACGGACAGGGATGGACACAGATACGCAGTATTTT.